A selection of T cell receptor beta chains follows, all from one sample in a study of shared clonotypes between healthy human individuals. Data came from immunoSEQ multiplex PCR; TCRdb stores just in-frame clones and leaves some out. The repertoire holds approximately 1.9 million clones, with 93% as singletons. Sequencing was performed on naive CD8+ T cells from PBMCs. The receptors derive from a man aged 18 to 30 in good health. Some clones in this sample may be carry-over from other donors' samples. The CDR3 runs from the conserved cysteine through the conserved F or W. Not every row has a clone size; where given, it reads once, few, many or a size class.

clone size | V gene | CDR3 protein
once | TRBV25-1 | CASSGRVLRKAGELFF
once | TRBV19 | CASSPGQVYTGELFF
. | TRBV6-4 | CASSERQGNTEAFF
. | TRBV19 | CASSIASLRGHLYGYTF
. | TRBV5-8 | CASSLDRANYNEQFF
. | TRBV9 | CASSVGIRTATRVGGEQFF
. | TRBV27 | CASSRGTSGSSRTGELFF
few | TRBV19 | CASSLGYSNQPQHF
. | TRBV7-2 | CASSFPTLNTEAFF
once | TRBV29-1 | CSVVPSGTYEQYF
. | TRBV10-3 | CAISETGDQPQHF
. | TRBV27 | CASSLLTGPDNEQFF
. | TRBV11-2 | CASSLDRMTESGNEQFF
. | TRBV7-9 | CASSFSGLQETQYF
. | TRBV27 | CASSWGGAGTDTQYF
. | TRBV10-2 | CATGGQGRIETQYF
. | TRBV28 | CASREFQLGGDEKLFF
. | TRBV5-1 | CASSSSEYNYGYTF
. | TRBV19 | CASSMSRGNTIYF
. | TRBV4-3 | CASSPAQGVIYTDTQYF
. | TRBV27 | CASSGLAGGTGELFF
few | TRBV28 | CATRKGGDTEAFF
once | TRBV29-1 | CSMAGAGDEQYF
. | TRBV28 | CASRIRGQTNQPQHF
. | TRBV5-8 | CASSPQLGGIRSYEQYF
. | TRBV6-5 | CASQGPPAYEQFF
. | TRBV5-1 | CASSPRTGDGTEAFF
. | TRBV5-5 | CASSLSGRTTNEKLFF
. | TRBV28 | CASSLPSDRRFRAFF
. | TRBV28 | CASSWGYEQYF
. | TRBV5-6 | CASSLPGQQYEQYF
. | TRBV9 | CASSARPGTEAFF
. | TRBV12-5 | CASAFRSSEAFF
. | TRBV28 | CASSSDGTAYEQYF
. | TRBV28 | CASSLLVSPDTQYF
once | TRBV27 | CASSLFPGETQETQYF
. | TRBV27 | CASRKQDGTEAFF
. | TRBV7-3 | CASSLRLRQGTDTQYF
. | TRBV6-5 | CASRPSVNYGYTF
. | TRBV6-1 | CASRRRDRDNQPQHF
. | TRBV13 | CASSSDRGNGELFF
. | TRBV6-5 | CASSLGTGTVQEQYF
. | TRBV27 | CASSTGGGNTEAFF
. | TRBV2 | CASSEGRVGEKLFF
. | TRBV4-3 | CASSPGLAGETQYF
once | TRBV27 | CASSLAGGPENEQYF
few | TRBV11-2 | CASSWAGELFF
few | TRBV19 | CASSIGQGAIQPQHF